This T cell receptor (beta chain) was observed in a study of graft-versus-host responses after intestinal transplantation. Tissue from the graft was processed to free its intraepithelial and lamina propria lymphocytes. The table came from immunoSEQ multiplex PCR; TCRdb's copy has only in-frame clones and leaves some out. The sample holds 1,500 to 2,500 clones, about 90% seen once. Germline CDR1 and CDR2: SGHNT and YYREEE (reference sequence). CDR3 length: 11 residues. V was trimmed by 0 bases and J by 5 bases, leaving 2 bases between them. The specimen comprised ileum tissue, sampled 68 days after transplant. The rearrangement joins TRBV5-4 to TRBJ2-5; D not certain. This TCR came from a human patient who received an intestinal transplant, so some T cells may come from the graft donor. The CDR3 is CASSLDETQYF. Written as DNA, the CDR3 is TGTGCCAGCAGCTTGGATGAGACCCAGTACTTC.